The 28 T cell receptor beta chains in this list originate from one sample, sequenced in a study of early T cells in non-severe SARS-CoV-2 infection. TCRdb called the 5' RACE reads again in MiXCR, with one record for every CDR3 protein. The top ten clones hold 15% to 19% of a sample with about 77,000 distinct CDR3 sequences, around 12% of them seen once. The input for sequencing was whole blood, taken at baseline. Receptor source: an adult who was a healthcare worker with PCR-confirmed SARS-CoV-2 infection or an uninfected control (not recorded which). The donor label of this sample is uncertain.

The J gene is TRBJ2-1, the V gene TRBV7-8; TRBD2 matches 9 bases. The CDR3 is 15 amino acids. Per the germline V gene, CDR1 is SGHVS and CDR2 is FQNEAQ. The trim removed 5 bases at V and 3 bases at J, leaving 5 bases unmatched. The CDR3 region has the DNA TGTGCCAGCAGCGATACTAGCGGGTACTACAATGAGCAGTTCTTC. Amino acids: CASSDTSGYYNEQFF.

The V and J genes are TRBV7-6 and TRBJ1-1; D is undetermined. Germline assignment: CDR1 SGHVS and CDR2 FNYEAQ. This CDR3 region has 15 residues. Trimming shortened V by 5 bases and J by 0 bases, and 13 bases separated the two germline ends. The CDR3 nucleotides are TGTGCCAGCAGCCCTACCCCGGCCATGAACACTGAAGCTTTCTTT. Its protein product is CASSPTPAMNTEAFF. Full variable domain (outside the CDR3, taken from reference TRBV7-6 and TRBJ1-1): GAGVSQSPRYKVTKRGQDVALRCDPISGHVSLYWYRQALGQGPEFLTYFNYEAQQDKSGLPNDRFSAERPEGSISTLTIQRTEQRDSAMYRCASSPTPAMNTEAFFGQGTRLTVV.

This clonotype has more than one count but fewer than ten. This chain links TRBV5-6 with TRBJ2-1, with 9 bases identical to TRBD1. This CDR3 is built from 15 residues. The V gene's germline CDR1 is SGHDT and CDR2 YYEEEE. Germline trimming cut 5 bases from V and 6 bases from J; bases unmatched to any gene: 9. The CDR3 DNA follows: TGTGCCAGCAGAGATCCGGGACAGGGCCTCAATGAGCAGTTCTTC. The encoded protein is CASRDPGQGLNEQFF.

This clonotype was counted between two and nine times. The rearrangement uses TRBV9 and TRBJ2-2, with no clear D. Per germline, CDR1 SGDLS and CDR2 YYNGEE. V gave up 6 bases and J gave up 4 bases, with 19 bases separating them. The CDR3 covers 16 residues. The CDR3 here is CASTPRPLDSTGELFF. Written as DNA, the CDR3 is TGTGCCAGCACCCCCCGACCTTTGGATTCCACCGGGGAGCTGTTTTTT.

This clonotype was detected a few times. CDR3 in amino acids: CASSPQGDANTGELFF. The CDR3, as DNA: TGTGCCAGCAGCCCTCAGGGAGACGCGAACACCGGGGAGCTGTTTTTT. The chain is built from TRBV7-6 and TRBJ2-2; D tentatively fits TRBD1 or TRBD2 (5 bases each). The CDR3 is made up of 16 amino acids. V was clipped by 5 bases and J by 0 bases, with 13 bases between them. Per germline, CDR1 SGHVS and CDR2 FNYEAQ.

This clonotype was observed at least ten times. At one end, the junction sequence differs from germline, possibly due to a read error. V usage is TRBV11-2 and J usage is TRBJ2-3, with D perhaps matching TRBD1 (6 bases). The CDR3 consists of 14 residues. Germline V gene lookup returns CDR1 SGHAT and CDR2 FQNNGV. The CDR3 DNA reads as TGTGCCAGCAGCCTAGACAGGTTCCCAGATACGCAGTATTTT. Amino acid sequence: CASSLDRFPDTQYF.

The CDR3 sequence: CASSEMTARYF. CDR3 sequence (DNA): TGTGCCAGCAGTGAAATGACAGCCCGTTACTTC. This rearrangement joins TRBV2 to TRBJ2-7; a possible D gene is TRBD1 (5 bases). The CDR3 runs 11 residues. Germline values: CDR1 SNHLY, CDR2 FYNNEI. The V gene lost 2 bases and the J gene lost 13 bases, with 12 bases spanning the gap. The full variable domain, rest sourced from reference TRBV2 and TRBJ2-7, is EPEVTQTPSHQVTQMGQEVILRCVPISNHLYFYWYRQILGQKVEFLVSFYNNEISEKSEIFDDQFSVERPDGSNFTLKIRSTKLEDSAMYFCASSEMTARYFGPGTRLTVT.

This clonotype was recorded a few times. The J gene is TRBJ2-5, the V gene TRBV9, with 8 bases aligning to TRBD2. CDR3 length: 17 amino acids. Per the germline V gene, CDR1 is SGDLS and CDR2 is YYNGEE. The J segment lost 2 bases and the V segment lost 2 bases, leaving 11 bases of the junction unmatched. CDR3 DNA: TGTGCCAGCAGCGTCTGGGGAATGGCGGGGGGACAAGAGACCCAGTACTTC. This codes for CASSVWGMAGGQETQYF.

This clonotype was detected only a few times. The gene calls are TRBV12-3 or TRBV12-4 and TRBJ2-7; D is unclear. The CDR3 loop spans 15 amino acids. Trimming cost V 4 bases and J 4 bases, with 17 bases left between them. The CDR3 here is CASSSPGLLGYEQYF. CDR3 nucleotide sequence: TGTGCCAGCAGTTCCCCAGGCCTGCTAGGGTACGAGCAGTACTTC.

In this sample, this clonotype turned up a few times. The rearrangement joins TRBV6-2 or TRBV6-3 to TRBJ2-5, with D possibly TRBD2 on 5 matching bases. CDR1 and CDR2 from the germline V gene are MNHEY and SVGEGT. The ends were cut back, 6 bases at V and 2 bases at J, with 10 bases in the middle. This CDR3 region has 13 residues. CDR3: CASRDWNQETQYF. CDR3 DNA sequence: TGTGCCAGCAGGGACTGGAATCAAGAGACCCAGTACTTC.

In this sample, this clonotype turned up a few times. The chain has TRBV11-3 and TRBJ2-2; 7 bases match TRBD1. Germline V gene sequence: CDR1 SGHNT, CDR2 YENEEA. This CDR3 spans 14 amino acids. V was clipped by 1 base and J by 7 bases; unmatched bases: 3. DNA of the CDR3: TGTGCCAGCAGCTTAGCAGGGGGAGTCGGGGAGCTGTTTTTT. It codes for CASSLAGGVGELFF.

A few counts support this clonotype. V and J are TRBV5-1 and TRBJ2-1; no firm D call. Trimming left V 4 bases short and J 10 bases short, with 15 bases between. This CDR3 region has 13 residues. Germline-derived CDR1 and CDR2 are SGHRS and YFSETQ. CDR3 protein: CASSPSRLNEQFF. The CDR3, as DNA: TGCGCCAGCAGCCCCTCTCGTTTGAACGAGCAGTTCTTC.

Only a few counts were recorded for this clonotype. In DNA, the CDR3 is TGTGCCAGCAGCGAGTGGAGGGGTTACAATGAGCAGTTCTTC. This codes for CASSEWRGYNEQFF. The rearrangement uses TRBV14 and TRBJ2-1; a possible D gene is TRBD2 (6 bases). Germline V gene sequence: CDR1 SGHDN, CDR2 FVKESK. V dropped 5 bases and J dropped 4 bases, with 12 bases sitting between them. This CDR3 has 14 amino acids.

The chain has TRBV9 and TRBJ2-2; 7 bases line up with TRBD2. V lost 0 bases, J lost 5 bases, and 16 bases stayed unmatched. This CDR3 region has 19 residues. Germline CDR1 SGDLS, CDR2 YYNGEE. CDR3 DNA sequence: TGTGCCAGCAGCGTAGCAGCAACCCCGGGCGGGAGTGCGACCGGGGAGCTGTTTTTT. It codes for CASSVAATPGGSATGELFF.

The gene calls are TRBV12-5 and TRBJ2-1; no definite D call. The V gene's germline CDR1 is LGHNT and CDR2 FRNRAP. V shed 3 bases and J shed 6 bases, with 12 bases lying between them. The CDR3 totals 14 residues. CDR3 sequence: CASGFGPQLNEQFF. In DNA, the CDR3 is TGTGCTAGTGGTTTTGGTCCTCAACTCAATGAGCAGTTCTTC.

Ten or more counts support this clonotype. The J gene is TRBJ1-6, the V gene TRBV7-9, with a tentative D call TRBD1 (6 bases). V gave up 3 bases and J gave up 8 bases, with 8 bases separating them. CDR1 and CDR2 (germline): SEHNR, FQNEAQ (reference sequence). This CDR3 is built from 13 residues. The CDR3 DNA sequence: TGTGCCAGCAGCTTTAAGGGGGATTCACCCCTCCACTTT. Its protein product is CASSFKGDSPLHF.

The V call is TRBV5-1, the J call TRBJ2-2, with unresolved D. The V end was cut by 1 base, the J end by 0 bases, with 4 bases between. Germline V CDR1 and CDR2: SGHRS, YFSETQ. The CDR3 covers 14 residues. CDR3 DNA sequence: TGCGCCAGCAGCTTGACCTCGAACACCGGGGAGCTGTTTTTT. Translated: CASSLTSNTGELFF.

This clonotype has more than one count but fewer than ten. The chain links TRBV29-1 to TRBJ1-2; TRBD1 might be the D (6 bases). Germline V gene sequence: CDR1 SQVTM, CDR2 ANQGSEA. The ends were cut back, 0 bases at V and 6 bases at J, with 20 bases in the middle. The CDR3 is 16 amino acids. CDR3 in DNA: TGCAGCGTTGAAGATGAACGGGGGCCCAATCGGAATGGCTACACCTTC. It specifies CSVEDERGPNRNGYTF.

The rearrangement uses TRBV20-1 and TRBJ2-3, with 10 bases identical to TRBD2. CDR3 length equals 17 residues. The ends lost 3 bases at V and 4 bases at J; junction bases unmatched: 13. The V gene's germline CDR1 is DFQATT and CDR2 SNEGSKA (reference sequence). This CDR3 reads CSASGTSVLEGADTQYF. The CDR3 DNA sequence: TGCAGTGCTAGCGGGACTAGCGTCCTCGAAGGCGCAGATACGCAGTATTTT.

The sample holds many counts of this clonotype. A junction boundary mismatches the germline segment, possibly from a read error. The chain is built from TRBV27 and TRBJ1-5; possibly TRBD1 for D (6 bases). The CDR3 is 14 amino acids. The germline V gene has CDR1 MNHEY and CDR2 SMNVEV (reference sequence). The DNA of the CDR3 is TGTGCCAGCAGTTTAGGGGGGGGCAAGCAGCCCCAGCATTTT. Residues: CASSLGGGKQPQHF.

This clonotype was detected only a few times. This chain connects TRBV10-2 to TRBJ2-1; D tentatively fits TRBD1 or TRBD2 (5 bases each). The CDR3 runs to 13 residues. Germline V gene sequence: CDR1 WSHSY, CDR2 SAAADI. Trimming stripped 3 bases from V and 9 bases from J, with 12 bases between. The CDR3 spells CASSDIGAGEQFF. CDR3 DNA sequence: TGCGCCAGCAGTGATATCGGGGCCGGTGAGCAGTTCTTC.

This clonotype was picked up a small number of times. This chain connects TRBV18 to TRBJ2-1; 7 positions agree with TRBD1. The junction had 8 bases not matched to a gene; V was cut back by 0 bases and J by 9 bases. The CDR3 extends over 15 amino acids. Germline lookup yields CDR1 KGHSH and CDR2 LQKENI. CDR3 bases: TGTGCCAGCTCACCACCGCGGACAGGAACGGGTGAGCAGTTCTTC. Protein product: CASSPPRTGTGEQFF.

The CDR3 DNA follows: TGTGCCAGCAGTTCGATCCTCGTATTCAAAAATGAGCAGTTCTTC. Amino acids: CASSSILVFKNEQFF. The gene calls are TRBV28 and TRBJ2-1; D unresolved. The germline CDR1 and CDR2 sequences are MDHEN and SYDVKM. Trimming stripped 4 bases from V and 7 bases from J, with 17 bases between. The CDR3 totals 15 residues.

V and J are TRBV5-1 and TRBJ2-3, with D possibly called TRBD1 or TRBD2 (5 bases each). The CDR3 runs 16 residues. Trimming shortened V by 4 bases and J by 5 bases, and 20 bases separated the two germline ends. Germline CDR1 is SGHRS and CDR2 is YFSETQ. Here the CDR3 reads CASSLNPNSGQDTQYF. The CDR3 DNA sequence: TGCGCCAGCAGCCTAAACCCGAATTCGGGGCAAGATACGCAGTATTTT.

The chain carries TRBV11-2 and TRBJ2-3; 8 bases line up with TRBD2. The CDR3 loop spans 17 amino acids. J gave up 1 base and V 5 bases, and 11 bases lay outside the gene matches. CDR1 SGHAT and CDR2 FQNNGV come from the germline V gene. The DNA for the CDR3 is TGTGCCAGCAGCCTGGCGGGGGGACCTCGGGGCACAGATACGCAGTATTTT. Translation gives CASSLAGGPRGTDTQYF.

V gene TRBV5-6 combines with J gene TRBJ2-7; no definite D call. CDR3 length: 15 amino acids. Germline V gene lookup returns CDR1 SGHDT and CDR2 YYEEEE. Trimming left V 0 bases short and J 0 bases short, with 10 bases between. This CDR3 is CASSLGSDYSYEQYF. The DNA of the CDR3 is TGTGCCAGCAGCTTGGGGTCCGATTACTCCTACGAGCAGTACTTC.

This clonotype was found a few times. The V call is TRBV12-3 or TRBV12-4, the J call TRBJ2-7; no definite D call. Trimming cost V 3 bases and J 2 bases, with 14 bases left between them. The CDR3 has 15 amino acids. The CDR3, as DNA: TGTGCCAGCAGTTTGGTGACAAACCCTGCCTACGAGCAGTACTTC. As protein: CASSLVTNPAYEQYF.

A few counts support this clonotype. CDR3: CASSLITDDYEQYF. DNA of the CDR3: TGCGCCAGCAGCCTCATTACCGACGACTACGAGCAGTACTTC. This sequence joins TRBV5-1 and TRBJ2-7; D is unresolved. This CDR3 has 14 amino acids. V was cut by 4 bases and J by 3 bases, with 14 bases left in between. CDR1 is SGHRS and CDR2 is YFSETQ in the germline V gene.